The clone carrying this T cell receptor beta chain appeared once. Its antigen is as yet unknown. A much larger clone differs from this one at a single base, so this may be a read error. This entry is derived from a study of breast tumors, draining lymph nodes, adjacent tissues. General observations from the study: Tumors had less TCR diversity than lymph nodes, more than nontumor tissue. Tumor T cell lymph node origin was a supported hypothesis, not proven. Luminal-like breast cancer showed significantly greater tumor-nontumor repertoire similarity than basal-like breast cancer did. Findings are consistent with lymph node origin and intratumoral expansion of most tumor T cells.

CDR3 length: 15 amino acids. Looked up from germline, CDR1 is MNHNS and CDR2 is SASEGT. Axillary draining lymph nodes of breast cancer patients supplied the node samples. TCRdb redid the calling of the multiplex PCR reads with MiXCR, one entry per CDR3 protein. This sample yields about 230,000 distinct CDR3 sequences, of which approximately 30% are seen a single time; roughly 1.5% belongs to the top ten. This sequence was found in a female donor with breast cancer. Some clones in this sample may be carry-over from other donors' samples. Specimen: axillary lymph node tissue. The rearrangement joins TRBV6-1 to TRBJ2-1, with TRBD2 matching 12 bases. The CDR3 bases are TGTGCCAGCAGTTACGGACTAGCGGGGTACAATGAGCAGTCCTTC. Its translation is CASSYGLAGYNEQSF.